The 18 T cell receptor beta chains below were found in one sample sequenced in a study of cytomegalovirus exposure and HLA in healthy donors. This PCR relied on a set of 60 Vbeta primers and 13 Jbeta primers. Profiling relied on immunoSEQ multiplex PCR, and the TCRdb table lists in-frame clones only, not all of them. The sample holds under 200,000 clones, about two thirds seen once. What was sequenced was PBMCs. The origin of the receptors is a woman between 18 and 30 years old in good health and CMV-seropositive.

This clone has just a few counts. V is TRBV5-1 and J is TRBJ2-7, with D maybe TRBD2 (6 bases). Germline assignment: CDR1 SGHRS and CDR2 YFSETQ. The CDR3 consists of 16 residues. The V gene lost 0 bases and the J gene lost 0 bases, with 13 bases spanning the gap. The CDR3 here is CASSLVAGLSSYEQYF. CDR3 nucleotides: TGCGCCAGCAGCTTGGTTGCGGGACTCAGCTCCTACGAGCAGTACTTC.

This sequence joins TRBV5-1 and TRBJ1-2; D gene ambiguous. The CDR3 is 17 residues long. Trimming took off 0 bases at V and 1 base at J, with 16 bases between the two ends. CDR1 SGHRS and CDR2 YFSETQ come from the germline V gene. CDR3: CASSLGPGSYLNYGYTF. The CDR3 nucleotides read TGCGCCAGCAGCTTGGGCCCTGGGAGCTACCTTAACTATGGCTACACCTTC. Complete variable domain (other parts from reference TRBV5-1 and TRBJ1-2): KAGVTQTPRYLIKTRGQQVTLSCSPISGHRSVSWYQQTPGQGLQFLFEYFSETQRNKGNFPGRFSGRQFSNSRSEMNVSTLELGDSALYLCASSLGPGSYLNYGYTFGSGTRLTVV.

This chain joins TRBV7-2 and TRBJ1-5; D perhaps matches TRBD1 (6 bases). V dropped 1 base and J dropped 2 bases, with 12 bases sitting between them. Germline V lookup: CDR1 SGHTA, CDR2 FQGNSA. This CDR3 has 16 residues. CDR3 sequence: CASSLVGAGGNQPQHF. In DNA, the CDR3 is TGTGCCAGCAGCTTAGTGGGCGCAGGGGGCAATCAGCCCCAGCATTTT.

CDR3 nucleotides: TGCGCCAGCAAAGTCCAGACGCGGGAGAGCACCGGGGAGCTGTTTTTT. It specifies CASKVQTRESTGELFF. The J gene is TRBJ2-2, the V gene TRBV10-2; 7 bases are a match to TRBD2. With V trimmed by 7 bases and J by 4 bases, 12 bases remained unmatched. The CDR3 loop spans 16 amino acids. The V gene's germline CDR1 is WSHSY and CDR2 SAAADI.

This chain uses TRBV19 with TRBJ2-1; D call uncertain. Germline CDR1 LNHDA, CDR2 SQIVND (reference sequence). The CDR3 length is 14 residues. The ends were cut back, 1 base at V and 5 bases at J, with 9 bases in the middle. CDR3 nucleotide sequence: TGTGCCAGTAGTATAGCCCCTACCCACAATGAGCAGTTCTTC. It is translated as CASSIAPTHNEQFF.

This clone has only a few counts. This chain connects TRBV4-3 to TRBJ2-7, with TRBD1 matching over 7 bases. The CDR3 loop spans 15 amino acids. CDR1 and CDR2 from the germline V gene are LGHNA and YSLEER. V trimming: 3 bases; J trimming: 3 bases; junction bases outside the gene matches: 8. The CDR3 region is CASSQEFQGVYEQYF. The CDR3 DNA follows: TGCGCCAGCAGCCAGGAATTTCAGGGGGTCTACGAGCAGTACTTC.

The V call is TRBV28, the J call TRBJ2-5, with D unresolved. Near its end, the DNA agrees better with TRBJ2-7, so the J call may be wrong. Germline CDR1 MDHEN, CDR2 SYDVKM. The CDR3 has 14 residues. CDR3 residues: CASSFLVSSREQYF. Written as DNA, the CDR3 is TGTGCCAGCAGTTTCCTGGTTAGCTCCCGCGAGCAGTACTTC.

This clone was seen more than once but under ten times. This chain links TRBV6-6 with TRBJ1-1; 7 bases are a match to TRBD1. J was trimmed by 4 bases and V by 2 bases; bases with no gene match: 4. CDR1 MNHNY and CDR2 SVGAGI come from the germline V gene (reference sequence). CDR3 length: 14 residues. For the CDR3, the DNA is TGTGCCAGCAGTTACCGACAGGGATCCACTGAAGCTTTCTTT. Its protein is CASSYRQGSTEAFF.

The V call is TRBV7-9, the J call TRBJ1-2; D remains unclear. The germline V gene encodes CDR1 SEHNR and CDR2 FQNEAQ (reference sequence). The CDR3 extends over 14 amino acids. Trimming took 3 bases from V and 5 from J, leaving 13 bases between them. In DNA, the CDR3 is TGTGCCAGCAGCTTGATATGGCGGACTTATGGCTACACCTTC. As protein: CASSLIWRTYGYTF.

The chain employs TRBV7-2 and TRBJ1-2, with unresolved D. Germline assignment: CDR1 SGHTA and CDR2 FQGNSA. Trimming took 5 bases from V and 2 from J, leaving 12 bases between them. The length of the CDR3 is 14 residues. Here the CDR3 reads CASSRSTENYGYTF. The CDR3 region has the DNA TGTGCCAGCAGCCGTTCGACGGAGAACTATGGCTACACCTTC.

The rearrangement uses TRBV6-5 and TRBJ2-7; tentative D call: TRBD2 (5 bases). The V gene lost 8 bases and the J gene lost 0 bases, with 14 bases spanning the gap. This CDR3 has 14 residues. The germline V gene encodes CDR1 MNHEY and CDR2 SVGAGI. This CDR3 is CASQRGQSSYEQYF. Here the CDR3 DNA reads TGTGCCAGCCAACGAGGGCAAAGCTCCTACGAGCAGTACTTC.

The V call is TRBV7-3, the J call TRBJ2-1; possibly TRBD2 for D (7 bases). The V end was cut by 8 bases, the J end by 0 bases, with 14 bases between. The CDR3 has 15 amino acids. Germline lookup yields CDR1 SGHTA and CDR2 FQGTGA. In nucleotides, the CDR3 is TGTGCCAGCTCTCTAGCGGACAGCTCCTACAATGAGCAGTTCTTC. This sequence encodes CASSLADSSYNEQFF.

The chain joins TRBV19 to TRBJ2-1; 11 bases line up with TRBD2. This CDR3 has 13 residues. V lost 6 bases, J lost 15 bases, and 10 bases stayed unmatched. Germline V CDR1 and CDR2: LNHDA, SQIVND (reference sequence). The CDR3 protein is CASSNLAGGVRFF. The CDR3 DNA reads as TGTGCCAGTAGCAATCTAGCGGGGGGTGTGAGGTTCTTC.

This clone has a handful of counts. This specimen includes other DNA sequences encoding the same CDR3. V usage is TRBV9 and J usage is TRBJ1-1; D possibly corresponds to TRBD1 (5 bases). V was shortened by 0 bases and J by 8 bases, with 8 bases between the two germline ends. The CDR3 totals 12 residues. The germline CDR1 and CDR2 sequences are SGDLS and YYNGEE. CDR3 amino acids: CASSVGGTEAFF. The CDR3 DNA reads TGTGCCAGCAGCGTAGGGGGCACAGAAGCTTTCTTT.

V is TRBV6-1 and J is TRBJ2-7, with D hard to call. V lost 4 bases, J lost 1 base, and 8 bases lay in between. Germline lookup yields CDR1 MNHNS and CDR2 SASEGT. This CDR3 spans 13 amino acids. The CDR3 sequence: CASSVTNSYEQYF. CDR3 in DNA: TGTGCCAGCAGTGTGACAAATTCCTACGAGCAGTACTTC.

J is TRBJ1-1 and V is TRBV5-4, with D perhaps TRBD1 (6 bases). Trimming shortened V by 7 bases and J by 6 bases, and 22 bases separated the two germline ends. CDR3 length: 15 amino acids. From germline, CDR1 is SGHNT and CDR2 YYREEE (reference sequence). Written as DNA, the CDR3 is TGTGCCAGCCGAGAGTCGGGGGGCGCACCCCCTGAAGCTTTCTTT. It yields the protein CASRESGGAPPEAFF.

This sequence joins TRBV5-8 and TRBJ1-4, with 12 positions matching TRBD1. CDR3 length equals 19 residues. In germline, CDR1 is SGHTS, CDR2 YDEGEE. The V gene end was trimmed by 2 bases and the J gene end by 2 bases; junction bases not matched to a gene: 10. The CDR3 DNA follows: TGTGCCAGCAGCTTTTTACCGGGACAGGGGGCGGCGACTAATGAAAAACTGTTTTTT. As protein: CASSFLPGQGAATNEKLFF.

The chain links TRBV4-2 to TRBJ2-7, with 8 bases lining up with TRBD1. V trimming: 4 bases; J trimming: 5 bases; junction bases outside the gene matches: 13. Germline V gives CDR1 LGHNA, CDR2 YNFKEQ. CDR3 length: 16 residues. The CDR3 nucleotides are TGTGCCAGCAGCCCCTCCCGGGCAGGGGGCCGGGACGAGCAGTACTTC. Its protein is CASSPSRAGGRDEQYF.